Listed below are T cell receptor beta chains from one sample, sequenced in a study of blood T cell repertoires in COVID-19. Only in-frame clones appear in the TCRdb table, and some are missing; sequencing was by immunoSEQ multiplex PCR. The sample includes a few hundred thousand clones, roughly 86% of them seen just once. Specimen: peripheral blood. All receptors derive from a woman aged 50 to 65 with acute or convalescent COVID-19. Both conserved end residues are part of each CDR3. D genes are given only for firm matches. Only part of the rows carry a size: once, few, many, or a class if the clone is expanded.

size: NA; V: TRBV2; J: TRBJ2-3; D: NA; CDR3: CASSKGVSTDTQYF; DNA: TGTGCCAGCTCTAAAGGGGTTAGCACAGATACGCAGTATTTT
size: NA; V: TRBV29-1; J: TRBJ2-7; D: TRBD1; CDR3: CSVVRQGTYEQYF; DNA: TGCAGCGTTGTTCGACAGGGAACCTACGAGCAGTACTTC
size: NA; V: TRBV6-2/TRBV6-3; J: TRBJ2-7; D: NA; CDR3: CASSHTWTNSYEQYF; DNA: TGTGCCAGCAGCCACACCTGGACAAACTCCTACGAGCAGTACTTC
size: NA; V: TRBV7-9; J: TRBJ1-3; D: NA; CDR3: CASSPAGTGNTIYF; DNA: TGTGCCAGCAGCCCTGCAGGGACTGGAAACACCATATATTTT
size: NA; V: TRBV2; J: TRBJ2-1; D: TRBD2; CDR3: CASSELAGYHEQFF; DNA: TGTGCCAGCAGTGAACTAGCGGGATACCATGAGCAGTTCTTC
size: NA; V: TRBV3-1/TRBV3-2; J: TRBJ2-3; D: TRBD2; CDR3: CASSQGSAGGPIRTDTQYF; DNA: TGTGCCAGCAGCCAAGGTTCAGCGGGAGGGCCAATTCGGACAGATACGCAGTATTTT
size: NA; V: TRBV6-2/TRBV6-3; J: TRBJ1-4; D: NA; CDR3: CASSFSGHLRRNEKLFF; DNA: TGTGCCAGCAGTTTCTCGGGACACCTGCGCCGAAATGAAAAACTGTTTTTT
size: NA; V: TRBV2; J: TRBJ1-4; D: NA; CDR3: CASLEGRGSSANEKLFF; DNA: TGTGCCAGCTTAGAAGGGAGGGGAAGTAGCGCTAATGAAAAACTGTTTTTT
size: once; V: TRBV5-1; J: TRBJ2-7; D: TRBD1; CDR3: CASNPTGAYEQYF; DNA: TGCGCCAGCAACCCAACAGGGGCCTACGAGCAGTACTTC
size: NA; V: TRBV6-5; J: TRBJ2-7; D: TRBD2; CDR3: CASRLAGNSYEQYF; DNA: TGTGCCAGCAGATTAGCGGGAAACTCCTACGAGCAGTACTTC
size: NA; V: TRBV27; J: TRBJ1-5; D: NA; CDR3: CASSLRQSNQPQHF; DNA: TGTGCCAGCAGTTTAAGACAGAGCAATCAGCCCCAGCATTTT
size: NA; V: TRBV19; J: TRBJ1-4; D: TRBD1; CDR3: CASQTGATNEKLFF; DNA: TGTGCCAGTCAGACAGGGGCAACTAATGAAAAACTGTTTTTT
size: NA; V: TRBV6-5; J: TRBJ1-2; D: NA; CDR3: CASRPGRNYGYTF; DNA: TGTGCCAGCAGGCCAGGGAGGAATTATGGCTACACCTTC
size: NA; V: TRBV7-3; J: TRBJ2-7; D: NA; CDR3: CASSPRDNSYEQYF; DNA: TGTGCCAGCAGCCCCCGGGACAACTCCTACGAGCAGTACTTC
size: NA; V: TRBV18; J: TRBJ1-5; D: NA; CDR3: CASSQDNLSNQPQHF; DNA: TGTGCCAGCTCACAAGACAACTTAAGCAATCAGCCCCAGCATTTT
size: NA; V: TRBV7-3; J: TRBJ2-7; D: NA; CDR3: CASSLNAGAPFYEQYF; DNA: TGTGCCAGCAGCTTAAATGCAGGGGCCCCATTCTACGAGCAGTACTTC
size: NA; V: TRBV7-3; J: TRBJ1-5; D: TRBD1; CDR3: CASSPGGPNQPQHF; DNA: TGTGCCAGCAGCCCAGGGGGGCCTAATCAGCCCCAGCATTTT
size: NA; V: TRBV30; J: TRBJ2-7; D: NA; CDR3: CAWSTPGEQYF; DNA: TGTGCCTGGAGTACCCCGGGCGAGCAGTACTTC
size: NA; V: TRBV7-8; J: TRBJ1-3; D: TRBD1; CDR3: CASSRYRVPGQVSGNTIYF; DNA: TGTGCCAGCAGCCGTTATCGCGTCCCGGGACAGGTATCTGGAAACACCATATATTTT
size: NA; V: TRBV18; J: TRBJ2-7; D: TRBD2; CDR3: CASSPMGTRESYEQYF; DNA: TGTGCCAGCTCACCAATGGGGACTAGGGAATCCTACGAGCAGTACTTC
size: NA; V: TRBV11-2; J: TRBJ2-1; D: NA; CDR3: CASSRGTYNEQFF; DNA: TGTGCCAGCAGCCGGGGAACCTACAATGAGCAGTTCTTC
size: NA; V: TRBV29-1; J: TRBJ1-5; D: NA; CDR3: CSVAANRNQPQHF; DNA: TGCAGCGTAGCGGCGAACCGCAATCAGCCCCAGCATTTT
size: NA; V: TRBV5-8; J: TRBJ2-7; D: NA; CDR3: CASSFTGEQYF; DNA: TGTGCCAGCAGCTTCACGGGGGAGCAGTACTTC
size: NA; V: TRBV5-5; J: TRBJ2-1; D: TRBD2; CDR3: CASSPPERRGTYNEQFF; DNA: TGTGCCAGCAGCCCTCCCGAAAGGCGGGGGACCTACAATGAGCAGTTCTTC
size: NA; V: TRBV7-3; J: TRBJ2-2; D: TRBD1; CDR3: CASSRDRANTGELFF; DNA: TGTGCCAGCAGCCGTGACAGGGCGAACACCGGGGAGCTGTTTTTT
size: NA; V: TRBV24-1; J: TRBJ1-2; D: TRBD1; CDR3: CATSEKQGGLAGYTF; DNA: TGTGCCACCAGTGAAAAGCAGGGGGGACTGGCTGGCTACACCTTC
size: few; V: TRBV7-9; J: TRBJ2-1; D: NA; CDR3: CASSASGASYNEQFF; DNA: TGTGCCAGCAGCGCCAGTGGGGCCTCCTACAATGAGCAGTTCTTC
size: NA; V: TRBV3-1/TRBV3-2; J: TRBJ2-1; D: TRBD2; CDR3: CASSQYGTSDYNEQFF; DNA: TGTGCCAGCAGCCAGTACGGGACTAGCGATTACAATGAGCAGTTCTTC